This paragraph reports one TCR beta chain. Its antigen is not identified. This entry belongs to a study of T cell repertoires in cytomegalovirus infection. Study information: It was recently identified HLA-C-restricted and well-studied HLA-B-restricted CMV epitopes that the study used. The public TCR beta signatures pointed to both CMV infection and matching HLA type.

TCRdb called the reads again in MiXCR, with one record for every CDR3 protein. The table has some 800,000 distinct CDR3 sequences, around a third seen once. Study results and caveats: CMV-specific TCR beta clonotypes restricted by HLA-C were the ones dominating the ex vivo response.

The germline V and J ends were trimmed by 3 bases and 5 bases, with 13 bases remaining between them. The CDR3 covers 14 residues. In germline, CDR1 is MGHRA, CDR2 YSYEKL. This clonotype was sampled from a human donor in good health (CMV status not recorded). Some clones in this sample may be carry-over from other donors' samples. Source: cultured CD8+ T cells from PBMCs, taken from culture after CMV antigen stimulation. This rearrangement joins TRBV4-1 to TRBJ1-1; perhaps TRBD1 as D (5 bases). The CDR3 sequence is CASSHPWGGTEAFF. The CDR3 nucleotides are TGCGCCAGCAGCCACCCATGGGGGGGGACTGAAGCTTTCTTT.